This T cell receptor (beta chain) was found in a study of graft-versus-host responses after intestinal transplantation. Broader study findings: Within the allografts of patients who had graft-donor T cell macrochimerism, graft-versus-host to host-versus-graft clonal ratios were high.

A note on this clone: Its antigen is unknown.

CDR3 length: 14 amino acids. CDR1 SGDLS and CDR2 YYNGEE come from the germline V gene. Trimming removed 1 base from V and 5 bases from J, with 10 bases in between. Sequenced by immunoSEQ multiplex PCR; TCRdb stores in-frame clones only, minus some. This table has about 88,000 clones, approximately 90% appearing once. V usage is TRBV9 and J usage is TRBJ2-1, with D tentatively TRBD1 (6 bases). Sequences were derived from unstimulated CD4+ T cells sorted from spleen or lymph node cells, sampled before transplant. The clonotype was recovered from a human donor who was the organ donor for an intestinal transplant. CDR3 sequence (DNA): TGTGCCAGCAGCGTATTTGGGACAAACAATGAGCAGTTCTTC. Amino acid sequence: CASSVFGTNNEQFF.